The present entry profiles one T cell receptor (beta chain) with its context. No antigen is known for it. With 60 Vbeta and 13 Jbeta primers, the PCR was carried out. Sequencing was performed with immunoSEQ multiplex PCR; in TCRdb, only in-frame clones are kept and a portion is missing. The table shows around 45,000 clones, with around 56% occurring only once. The data belong to a study of cytomegalovirus exposure and HLA in healthy donors. Whole-study results and caveats: 87-base-pair reads could not separate some V segments, including TRBV6-2 and TRBV6-3. A highly shared variant cluster was judged a likely technical artifact. Several top significant clusters appeared, in a later analysis, to be linked to common viral pathogens.

Trimming left V 4 bases short and J 0 bases short, with 16 bases between. Germline CDR1 reads SQVTM; CDR2 reads ANQGSEA. The CDR3 totals 15 residues. Sample: PBMCs. V usage is TRBV29-1 and J usage is TRBJ2-7; maybe TRBD1 (6 bases). This receptor was taken from a man in his 60s in good health and CMV-seronegative. The CDR3 spells CSVGQPQGSSYEQYF. The CDR3 bases are TGCAGCGTTGGGCAGCCACAGGGTAGCTCCTACGAGCAGTACTTC.